These T cell receptor delta chains were read from a single sample in a study of gamma-delta T cells after stem cell transplantation. With CATT, TCRdb re-called clones from the RT-PCR reads. The table has about 13,000 delta-chain clones, approximately 32% seen once; the top ten hold around 4%. Sequencing was performed on gamma-delta T cells. The origin of the receptors is a human donor. It is not recorded whose cells these are; they may come from a transplant donor. CDR3s include the opening cysteine and the closing phenylalanine or tryptophan. A D gene is named only where the DNA matches it firmly. For some rows the clone size is stated as once, few or many, or as a class when expanded; others skip it.

V gene	clone size	D gene	J gene	CDR3 DNA	CDR3 protein
TRDV3	-	-	TRDJ1	TGTGCCCACCATAAGGGGGCCTTCCCCGGCTACCCCGCGTACACCGATAAACTCATCTTT	CAHHKGAFPGYPAYTDKLIF
TRDV1	-	TRDD3	TRDJ1	TGTGCTCTTAGCGGTGGATACGCCGCGGGTAAACTCATCTTT	CALSGGYAAGKLIF
TRDV2	-	TRDD3	TRDJ3	TGTGCCTGTAACGTACTGGGGGCTCGCTCCTGGTACACCCGACAGATGTTTTTC	CACNVLGARSWYTRQMFF
TRDV1	few	-	TRDJ1	TGTGCTCTTGGGGAACTAAATCCAGCGACGATCCTCTACGATAAACTCATCTTT	CALGELNPATILYDKLIF
TRDV2	-	-	TRDJ3	TGTGCCTGTGACTCCAGGGGGGCTCCCTCCTGGGACACCCGACAGATGTTTTTC	CACDSRGAPSWDTRQMFF
TRDV3	-	-	TRDJ1	TGTGCCCTCCATAGCAAATTCCTACGGGGATACCAACGTTCCTTGTACACCGATCATCTCATCTTT	CALHSKFLRGYQRSLYTDHLIF
TRDV3	-	TRDD3	TRDJ1	TGTGCCTTTATCACTAAATACGGTTACTGGGGGCCAACCGATAAACTCATCTTT	CAFITKYGYWGPTDKLIF
TRDV2	-	-	TRDJ1	TGTGCCTGTAACACGGGGGCGACCGATAAACTCATCTTT	CACNTGATDKLIF
TRDV2	-	TRDD3	TRDJ1	TGTGCCTGTGACACTGGGGGACGGTACACCGATAAACTCATCTTT	CACDTGGRYTDKLIF
TRDV2	once	TRDD3	TRDJ2	TGTGCCTGTGACACCGAAAAGTACTGGGGGATACGGACAGCACAGCTCTTCTTT	CACDTEKYWGIRTAQLFF
TRDV1	few	TRDD3	TRDJ3	TGTGCTCTTGGGGAACTCCCCCGGGGGGATACGCAGCGACAGATGTTTTTC	CALGELPRGDTQRQMFF
TRDV1	-	TRDD3	TRDJ1	TGTGCTCTTGGGAGATTCTGCGTGTACTGGGGGATTCATGAACCCACCGATAAACTCATCTTT	CALGRFCVYWGIHEPTDKLIF
TRDV2	-	TRDD3	TRDJ2	TGTGCCTGTGAGTACTGGGGGACCGCACAACTCTTCTTT	CACEYWGTAQLFF
TRDV3	few	TRDD3	TRDJ3	TGTGCCTTTACTGGGGGATGCTCCTGGGACACCCGACAGATGTTTTTC	CAFTGGCSWDTRQMFF
TRDV1	-	TRDD3	TRDJ1	TGTGCTCTTGGGGAACACCTCTCTATTCAAAACTGGGGGATCTCCGATAAACTCATCTTT	CALGEHLSIQNWGISDKLIF
TRDV1	few	TRDD3	TRDJ1	TGTGCTCTTGGGGAACCAGATTCCTCACCCGTACTGGGGGATACGCCTGCCTTTACGACGTACACCGATAAACTCATCTTT	CALGEPDSSPVLGDTPAFTTYTDKLIF
TRDV3	-	-	TRDJ1	TGTGCCTTTCCTCCCACTGACGCCTCTCACACCGATAAACTCATCTTT	CAFPPTDASHTDKLIF
TRDV2	-	TRDD3	TRDJ3	TGTGCCTGTGACAACTGGGGGAACTCCTGGGACACCCGACAGATGTTTTTC	CACDNWGNSWDTRQMFF
TRAV29/DV5	-	TRDD3	TRDJ1	TGTGCAGCAGGCGCAAGCTTCCTACCTCACTGGGGGATACGTCCCGACGATAAACTCATCTTT	CAAGASFLPHWGIRPDDKLIF
TRDV3	few	TRDD3	TRDJ1	TGTGCCTTTCCCAGTACTGGGGGATATGCACTCAACACCGATAAACTCATCTTT	CAFPSTGGYALNTDKLIF
TRDV1	-	-	TRDJ1	TGTGCTCTTGGGGAACGGTCCTATCCCGAACCAGCCAAACTGTACACCGATAAACTCATCTTT	CALGERSYPEPAKLYTDKLIF
TRDV1	-	TRDD3	TRDJ1	TGTGCTCTTGGGGCCACCAGCCCTGGGGGATTCTTCACCGATAAACTCATCTTT	CALGATSPGGFFTDKLIF
TRDV2	few	TRDD3	TRDJ1	TGTGCCTGTGACACCGTTTCCCCCTCAGGGTTACGTACTGGGGATCCGGGGGCCGATAAACTCATCTTT	CACDTVSPSGLRTGDPGADKLIF